These 8 T cell receptor beta chains were all obtained from the same sample, sequenced in a study of cytomegalovirus exposure and HLA in healthy donors. PCR employed 60 Vbeta and 13 Jbeta primers. Profiled with immunoSEQ multiplex PCR; TCRdb holds only in-frame clones, not every one. The data show 200,000 or so clones, 60% to 80% seen once. The specimen sequenced was PBMCs. The receptors derive from a woman in her 30s in good health and CMV-seronegative.

The chain employs TRBV2 and TRBJ1-1; possible D gene TRBD1, 5 bases. V lost 4 bases and J lost 2, with 17 bases in between. The CDR3 extends over 16 amino acids. CDR1 is SNHLY, CDR2 FYNNEI, per germline. CDR3 loop: CASSVVKGEGNTEAFF. CDR3 nucleotides: TGTGCCAGCAGTGTAGTAAAAGGGGAAGGTAACACTGAAGCTTTCTTT.

The rearrangement links TRBV19 to TRBJ2-7, with D tentatively TRBD2 (5 bases). Germline V gene data show CDR1 as LNHDA and CDR2 as SQIVND (reference sequence). This CDR3 has 14 amino acids. Trimming shortened V by 4 bases and J by 3 bases, and 13 bases separated the two germline ends. CDR3 bases: TGTGCCAGTAGTAAACTCTCCGGGATCTACGAGCAGTACTTC. Translation gives CASSKLSGIYEQYF.

The chain couples TRBV4-1 to TRBJ2-7; D is possibly TRBD2 (5 bases). V was shortened by 1 base and J by 3 bases, with 16 bases between the two germline ends. The CDR3 length is 16 residues. Germline CDR1 MGHRA, CDR2 YSYEKL. The CDR3 loop is CASSQALSGVSYEQYF. The DNA for the CDR3 is TGCGCCAGCAGCCAAGCCTTGTCCGGGGTTAGCTACGAGCAGTACTTC.

This clone was seen a single time. This rearrangement joins TRBV18 to TRBJ2-1; perhaps TRBD1 as D (7 bases). Trimming took 3 bases from V and 1 from J, leaving 19 bases between them. The length of the CDR3 is 18 residues. Germline CDR1 KGHSH, CDR2 LQKENI. This CDR3 is CASSPPRGTAPSYNEQFF. CDR3 nucleotide sequence: TGTGCCAGCTCACCCCCTCGGGGGACAGCCCCTTCCTACAATGAGCAGTTCTTC.

The chain carries TRBV6-1 and TRBJ2-7; D gene unclear. This CDR3 contains 13 residues. With 2 bases removed from V and 2 bases from J, the gap between germline ends came to 7 bases. CDR1 and CDR2 (germline): MNHNS, SASEGT. CDR3 sequence reads: CASSETTPYEQYF. CDR3 DNA: TGTGCCAGCAGTGAAACTACGCCCTACGAGCAGTACTTC.

The gene calls are TRBV6-6 and TRBJ2-7, with 7 bases aligning to TRBD2. With 4 bases clipped from V and 3 bases from J, the junction kept 12 bases outside the gene matches. Looked up from germline, CDR1 is MNHNY and CDR2 is SVGAGI (reference sequence). The CDR3 contains 16 residues. CDR3 region: CASSSSGGKEGYEQYF. The CDR3 nucleotides read TGTGCCAGCAGTTCCTCGGGGGGAAAGGAGGGCTACGAGCAGTACTTC.

V is TRBV6-1 and J is TRBJ2-5; D might be TRBD1 (5 bases). The CDR3 sequence is 16 residues long. With 2 bases removed from V and 2 bases from J, the gap between germline ends came to 15 bases. The germline gives CDR1 MNHNS, CDR2 SASEGT. CDR3 coding DNA: TGTGCCAGCAGTGAATTGGCAGGGAAGATGCAAGAGACCCAGTACTTC. Translation gives CASSELAGKMQETQYF.

V is TRBV5-1 and J is TRBJ1-1; TRBD1 agrees at 7 bases. Unmatched junction bases numbered 9, after V lost 2 bases and J lost 5 bases. Germline CDR1 and CDR2: SGHRS and YFSETQ. This CDR3 is built from 15 residues. The CDR3, as DNA: TGCGCCAGCAGCTTTCAACAGGGGTCGGGGACTGAAGCTTTCTTT. It yields the protein CASSFQQGSGTEAFF.